The 5 T cell receptor beta chains below come from one sample, sequenced in a study of esophageal squamous cell carcinoma under preoperative chemotherapy. Time point in this sample: before preoperative PTX-NDP chemotherapy. One entry per CDR3 protein results from TCRdb running MiXCR on the PCR reads. The sample includes approximately 12,000 distinct CDR3 sequences, approximately 51% of them seen just once. Sample collection occurred from a patient given preoperative chemotherapy. Receptors were obtained from a human donor with esophageal squamous cell carcinoma. The donor label of this sample is uncertain.

The rearrangement joins TRBV6-1 to TRBJ2-3; TRBD1 matches at 8 bases. Germline loops: CDR1 MNHNS, CDR2 SASEGT. Trimming took 5 bases from V and 5 from J; bases not matched to a gene: 12. CDR3 length: 16 residues. Here the CDR3 reads CASSRRQGRLKDTQYF. The CDR3 bases are TGTGCCAGCAGTCGCCGACAGGGGCGCTTAAAAGATACGCAGTATTTT.

This chain joins TRBV6-5 and TRBJ2-6; 9 bases agree with TRBD1. Germline CDR1 and CDR2: MNHEY and SVGAGI. Trimming removed 4 bases from V and 1 base from J; junction bases left unmatched: 5. The CDR3 consists of 17 residues. CDR3 in DNA: TGTGCCAGCAGTTCCGGACAGGGGTTATCTGGGGCCAACGTCCTGACTTTC. It encodes CASSSGQGLSGANVLTF.

In the case of this clonotype: A read error may account for a junction end that differs from germline. J is TRBJ2-3 and V is TRBV6-1, with a possible D match to TRBD2 (7 bases). Per germline, CDR1 MNHNS and CDR2 SASEGT. CDR3 length: 15 amino acids. CDR3 sequence reads: CASTKGGGLTETQYF. CDR3 bases: TGTGCCAGCACCAAGGGGGGGGGTCTCACAGAGACGCAGTATTTT.

The chain employs TRBV7-2 and TRBJ2-1; D is undetermined. The end of the DNA fits TRBJ2-3 better, so the J call may be wrong. Germline values: CDR1 SGHTA, CDR2 FQGNSA. CDR3 size: 15 residues. Here the CDR3 DNA reads TGTGCCAGGGGCCTCCAGGCTGTGAACTCCGATACGCAGTATTTT. This sequence encodes CARGLQAVNSDTQYF.

This clonotype came up many times. The gene calls are TRBV7-8 and TRBJ2-1; 10 nucleotides line up with TRBD2. This CDR3 is built from 15 residues. V was clipped by 1 base and J by 10 bases; unmatched bases: 7. CDR1 and CDR2 from the germline V gene are SGHVS and FQNEAQ. The CDR3 coding sequence is TGTGCCAGCAGCTTAGAAGCGGGAGGGCCCGACGAGCAGTTCTTC. Translated, it gives CASSLEAGGPDEQFF.